This entry is about one TCR beta chain. The data belong to a study of cytomegalovirus exposure and HLA in healthy donors. The length of the CDR3 is 15 residues. V gave up 0 bases and J gave up 7 bases; unmatched junction bases: 8. Per the germline V gene, CDR1 is SGHRS and CDR2 is YFSETQ. PCR employed 60 Vbeta and 13 Jbeta primers. In the authors' methods: Roughly 12 million of 75 million to 85 million unique TCR beta chains were shared, per a later count. Here immunoSEQ multiplex PCR was the method, and the copy in TCRdb shows in-frame clones only, minus some. V and J calls and clone size come straight from that table; D and trimming were deduced from the DNA. Of about 99,000 clones listed, 10% are singletons.

This receptor was taken from a middle-aged man in good health and CMV-seropositive. The sequenced material came from PBMCs. V and J are TRBV5-1 and TRBJ2-7; TRBD2 matches at 9 bases. The CDR3 spells CASSLEVAGAFEQYF. In nucleotides, the CDR3 is TGCGCCAGCAGCTTGGAGGTAGCGGGAGCTTTTGAGCAGTACTTC.